This record looks at one T cell receptor (beta chain) sequence and its context. Its recognized antigen is unknown. No base-level quality is on record; no much larger clone is a single base apart. There are 15 amino acids in the CDR3, from cysteine to phenylalanine inclusive. The retained sequence is limited to the CDR3, 45 bases, with the frame set at the first base. V is cut by 0 bases and J by 3 bases, and the space between the germline ends is 10 bases. CDR1 and CDR2 (MNHNS, SASEGT) derive from the germline V gene. The protocol used for the library was the immunoSEQ multiplex PCR assay. In the authors' own workflow: A statistical classification framework was developed to diagnose cytomegalovirus status using the catalog of TCR beta chain sequences. The table was pulled from immuneACCESS by TCRdb, which kept in-frame rearrangements only. Such tables lose some clones; where checked, under half of the loss comes from unresolved V genes, and the rest has no known cause. The V and J calls and the clone size are those of that table, but D and trimming were determined from the DNA. In this sample the table shows 210,000 or so clones, roughly 88% of which occur a single time. Of the sample, roughly 2.8% is held by the ten largest clones.

The sample comes from a study of cytomegalovirus exposure and HLA in healthy donors listed by TCRdb under 2017. Notes on the research overall: According to a later analysis, the 120 or so validation repertoires were produced on the same platform as the approximately 610 repertoires of the first cohort. The study was designed to test whether signatures of past pathogen exposure could be identified by cataloging public T cell receptors. Along with the approximately 700-subject first cohort, a separate validation cohort of around 120 different subjects was used. High-throughput TCR immunosequencing, statistical association of individual TCRs with disease status, and machine learning were combined to predict cytomegalovirus infection status.

General findings and caveats noted by the study authors: The study gave a list of under 200 TCR beta chains associated with cytomegalovirus. A later analysis found that TCRs clustered in the first cohort also tended to co-occur in the approximately 120 validation repertoires, with 94% of cluster scores above 0. Most TCR sequences were observed very rarely across donors, whereas some public TCRs were present in many individuals. According to the authors, the approach could potentially be generalized to other disease states and immunological phenotypes. A later analysis lacked HLA typing for the validation cohort, so it scored co-occurrence in that cohort across all 110 or so repertoires. A few of the identified cytomegalovirus-associated TCR beta chains were confirmed in vitro to be specific for cytomegalovirus antigens. In both the original and validation cohorts, the classifier was reported to diagnose cytomegalovirus status with high specificity and sensitivity.

The donors belonged to the validation cohort of 120 subjects, which was separate from the approximately 610-subject first cohort. The material sequenced was PBMCs. The receptor chain draws on TRBV6-1 and TRBJ2-3, and TRBD2 may be the D gene, going by 7 matching bases. This sequence originates from a woman younger than 35 in good health and CMV-seronegative. The CDR3 reads as follows: CASSEAGGATDTQYF. The nucleotide sequence is TGTGCCAGCAGTGAAGCAGGGGGGGCGACAGATACGCAGTATTTT.